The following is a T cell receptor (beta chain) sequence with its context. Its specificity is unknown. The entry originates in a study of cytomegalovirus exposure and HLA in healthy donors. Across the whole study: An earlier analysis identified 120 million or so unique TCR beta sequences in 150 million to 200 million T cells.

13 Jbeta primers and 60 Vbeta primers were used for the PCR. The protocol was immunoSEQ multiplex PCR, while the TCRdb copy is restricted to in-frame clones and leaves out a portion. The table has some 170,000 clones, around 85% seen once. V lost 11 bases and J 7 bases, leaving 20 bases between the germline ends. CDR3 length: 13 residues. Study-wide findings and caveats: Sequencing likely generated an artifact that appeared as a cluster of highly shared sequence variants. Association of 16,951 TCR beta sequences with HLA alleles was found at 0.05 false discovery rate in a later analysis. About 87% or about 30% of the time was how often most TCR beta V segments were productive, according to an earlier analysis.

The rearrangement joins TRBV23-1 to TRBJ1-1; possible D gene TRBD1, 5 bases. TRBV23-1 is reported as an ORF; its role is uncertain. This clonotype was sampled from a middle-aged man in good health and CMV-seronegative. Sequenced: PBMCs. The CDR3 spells CAPPGPGKGEAFF. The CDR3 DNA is TGCGCCCCTCCTGGGCCAGGGAAAGGTGAAGCTTTCTTT.